The rows below give T cell receptor beta chains drawn from one sample of a study of relationships among human T cell subsets. TCRdb independently ran MiXCR on the multiplex PCR reads; one entry per CDR3 protein. The sample carries 8,500 to 10,000 distinct CDR3 sequences, 50% to 60% recorded once. The sequenced sample was memory T cells sorted from blood. All receptors derive from a man aged 40-50 years in good health. The CDR3 runs from the conserved cysteine through the conserved F or W. D genes are given only for firm matches. Not all rows give a size; the values are once, few, many and, for expanded clones, a class.

v_gene,d_gene,abundance,j_gene,CDR3aa,CDR3nt
TRBV27,.,few,TRBJ2-1,CASSLGEPYNEQFF,TGTGCCAGCAGTTTGGGGGAACCGTACAATGAGCAGTTCTTC
TRBV30,.,few,TRBJ1-5,CAWTKGAGPQHF,TGTGCCTGGACTAAAGGTGCAGGCCCTCAGCATTTT
TRBV11-2,TRBD2,few,TRBJ2-7,CASSLELSTGTSIFEQYF,TGTGCCAGCAGCTTAGAGTTGTCCACCGGGACTAGTATTTTCGAGCAGTACTTC
TRBV30,TRBD1,once,TRBJ2-1,CAWRVWDREYNEQFF,TGTGCCTGGAGAGTCTGGGACAGGGAGTACAATGAGCAGTTCTTC
TRBV5-4,.,.,TRBJ2-5,CASSRGRASETQYF,TGTGCCAGCAGTCGGGGCAGGGCCTCGGAGACCCAGTACTTC
TRBV12-3/TRBV12-4,TRBD2,.,TRBJ2-3,CASSLRGTSGRFADTQYF,TGTGCCAGCAGTTTAAGGGGCACTAGCGGGAGGTTCGCAGATACGCAGTATTTT
TRBV10-3,.,.,TRBJ2-2,CASLANTGELFF,TGTGCCTCCCTCGCGAACACCGGGGAGCTGTTTTTT
TRBV29-1,TRBD2,.,TRBJ2-3,CSVSGGADTQYF,TGCAGCGTTAGCGGGGGAGCAGATACGCAGTATTTT
TRBV19,TRBD1,.,TRBJ2-1,CASSRSTGGRGNEQSF,TGTGCCAGTAGTAGGTCGACAGGGGGCCGAGGAAATGAGCAGTCCTTC
TRBV11-2,.,few,TRBJ1-1,CASSLEVHTEAFF,TGTGCCAGCAGCTTAGAAGTCCACACTGAAGCTTTCTTT
TRBV12-3/TRBV12-4,TRBD1,.,TRBJ1-1,CASSSGQGRHTEAFF,TGTGCCAGCAGTTCCGGACAGGGCAGGCACACTGAAGCTTTCTTT
TRBV30,.,few,TRBJ1-2,CAWRSSEGDYGYTF,TGTGCCTGGAGATCATCGGAAGGGGACTATGGCTACACCTTC
TRBV5-8,TRBD2,few,TRBJ2-1,CASSLGGRAYNEQFF,TGTGCCAGCAGCTTGGGGGGGAGGGCCTACAATGAGCAGTTCTTC
TRBV10-3,.,.,TRBJ1-1,CAISRPGGNTEAFF,TGTGCCATCAGTCGTCCGGGAGGGAACACTGAAGCTTTCTTT
TRBV28,.,.,TRBJ2-7,CASSLALRGYEQYF,TGTGCCAGCAGTTTAGCCCTCCGGGGGTACGAGCAGTACTTC
TRBV6-1,.,.,TRBJ2-3,CASSEQDLDTQYF,TGTGCCAGCAGTGAACAGGATTTAGATACGCAGTATTTT
TRBV4-1,.,.,TRBJ1-2,CASSQQATNYGYTF,TGCGCCAGCAGCCAACAGGCCACTAACTATGGCTACACCTTC
TRBV2,TRBD1,.,TRBJ1-5,CASSGGQGNQPQHF,TGTGCCAGCAGTGGGGGACAGGGGAATCAGCCCCAGCATTTT
TRBV7-9,TRBD1,.,TRBJ1-6,CASSLQDRAQSPLHF,TGTGCCAGCAGCTTACAGGACAGGGCCCAATCACCCCTCCACTTT
TRBV30,.,.,TRBJ2-5,CAWSRETQYF,TGTGCCTGGAGCAGGGAGACCCAGTACTTC
TRBV4-1,TRBD2,.,TRBJ2-2,CASSSLAGAGELFF,TGTGCCAGCAGTTCGCTAGCGGGAGCCGGGGAGCTGTTTTTT
TRBV4-1,.,.,TRBJ1-2,CASSQAGTYGYTF,TGCGCCAGCAGCCAAGCAGGGACTTATGGCTACACCTTC
TRBV20-1,TRBD1,.,TRBJ2-7,CSAPRQGDEQYF,TGCAGTGCCCCGAGACAGGGGGACGAGCAGTACTTC
TRBV7-9,.,few,TRBJ1-1,CASSSRGNTEAFF,TGTGCCAGCAGCTCAAGAGGAAATACTGAAGCTTTCTTT
TRBV19,.,.,TRBJ2-7,CASSIADRNNEQYF,TGTGCCAGTAGTATCGCAGACAGGAACAACGAGCAGTACTTC
TRBV11-2,TRBD2,.,TRBJ2-7,CASSRASGGYEQYF,TGTGCCAGCAGCAGGGCTAGCGGGGGGTACGAGCAGTACTTC
TRBV29-1,.,.,TRBJ2-7,CSVADSYEQYF,TGCAGCGTGGCTGACAGCTACGAGCAGTACTTC
TRBV29-1,.,.,TRBJ2-1,CSAGQGTSGLNEQFF,TGCAGCGCGGGACAGGGCACTAGCGGGCTCAATGAGCAGTTCTTC
TRBV12-3/TRBV12-4,.,few,TRBJ2-3,CASSGSRSTDTQYF,TGTGCCAGCAGTGGCTCCCGGAGCACAGATACGCAGTATTTT
TRBV7-9,.,few,TRBJ2-1,CASGGGPYNEQFF,TGTGCCAGCGGAGGGGGACCCTACAATGAGCAGTTCTTC
TRBV12-3/TRBV12-4,.,.,TRBJ2-1,CASSIWVGDNEQFF,TGTGCCAGCAGTATCTGGGTGGGCGACAATGAGCAGTTCTTC
TRBV19,TRBD1,once,TRBJ1-2,CASRPGQGAPNYGYTF,TGTGCCAGTAGGCCGGGACAGGGGGCACCTAACTATGGCTACACCTTC
TRBV20-1,.,.,TRBJ1-5,CSATGRRDQPQHF,TGCAGTGCCACCGGGAGGCGAGATCAGCCCCAGCATTTT
TRBV27,TRBD1,.,TRBJ1-1,CASPPPGGGNTEAFF,TGTGCCAGCCCCCCGCCAGGGGGAGGGAACACTGAAGCTTTCTTT
TRBV27,.,.,TRBJ1-1,CASSRRQGSTEAFF,TGTGCCAGCAGTCGTAGGCAGGGTTCCACTGAAGCTTTCTTT
TRBV29-1,TRBD1,.,TRBJ1-4,CSVAGTGGGQNEKLFF,TGCAGCGTGGCCGGGACAGGGGGCGGCCAAAATGAAAAACTGTTTTTT
TRBV2,.,few,TRBJ1-1,CASMGPRSNTEAFF,TGTGCCAGCATGGGACCCCGTTCGAACACTGAAGCTTTCTTT
TRBV11-2,.,.,TRBJ2-3,CASTERRSTDTQYF,TGTGCCAGCACCGAAAGAAGGAGCACAGATACGCAGTATTTT
TRBV10-3,TRBD2,.,TRBJ2-7,CASRMTSGSYYEQYF,TGTGCCAGCAGGATGACTAGCGGGAGTTACTACGAGCAGTACTTC
TRBV28,.,few,TRBJ2-7,CASVREHEQYF,TGTGCCAGCGTCCGCGAACACGAGCAGTACTTC
TRBV4-1,.,few,TRBJ2-3,CASSQVNLIDTDTQYF,TGCGCCAGCAGCCAAGTCAACCTTATTGACACAGATACGCAGTATTTT